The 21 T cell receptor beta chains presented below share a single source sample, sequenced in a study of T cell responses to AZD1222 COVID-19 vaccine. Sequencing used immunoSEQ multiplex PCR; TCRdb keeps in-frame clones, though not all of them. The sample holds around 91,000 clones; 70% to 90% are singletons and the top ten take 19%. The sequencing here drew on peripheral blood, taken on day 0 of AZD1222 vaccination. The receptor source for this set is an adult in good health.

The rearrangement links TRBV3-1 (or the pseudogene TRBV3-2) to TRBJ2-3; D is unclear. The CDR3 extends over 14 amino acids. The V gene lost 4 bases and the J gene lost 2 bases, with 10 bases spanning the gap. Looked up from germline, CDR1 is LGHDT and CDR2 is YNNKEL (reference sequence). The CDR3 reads CASSPHGVTDTQYF. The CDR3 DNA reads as TGTGCCAGCAGCCCTCACGGCGTCACAGATACGCAGTATTTT.

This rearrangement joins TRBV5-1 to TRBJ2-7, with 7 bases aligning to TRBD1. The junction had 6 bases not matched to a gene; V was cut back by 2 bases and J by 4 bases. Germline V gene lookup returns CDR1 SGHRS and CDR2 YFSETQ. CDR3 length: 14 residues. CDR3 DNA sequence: TGCGCCAGCAGCTTTACAGGGGACGGGTACGAGCAGTACTTC. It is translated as CASSFTGDGYEQYF.

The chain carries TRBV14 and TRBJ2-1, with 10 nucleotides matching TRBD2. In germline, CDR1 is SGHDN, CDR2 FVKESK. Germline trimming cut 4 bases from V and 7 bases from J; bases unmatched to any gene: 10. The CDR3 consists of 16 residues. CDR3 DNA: TGTGCCAGCAGCCTAAGGCTTCTAGCGGGAGTGAATGAGCAGTTCTTC. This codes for CASSLRLLAGVNEQFF.

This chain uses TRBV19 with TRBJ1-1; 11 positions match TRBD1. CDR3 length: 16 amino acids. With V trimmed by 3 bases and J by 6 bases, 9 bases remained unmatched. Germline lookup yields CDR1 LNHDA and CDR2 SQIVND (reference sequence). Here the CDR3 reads CASSIGTGGLFPEAFF. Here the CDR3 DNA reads TGTGCCAGTAGTATTGGGACAGGGGGGCTTTTTCCTGAAGCTTTCTTT.

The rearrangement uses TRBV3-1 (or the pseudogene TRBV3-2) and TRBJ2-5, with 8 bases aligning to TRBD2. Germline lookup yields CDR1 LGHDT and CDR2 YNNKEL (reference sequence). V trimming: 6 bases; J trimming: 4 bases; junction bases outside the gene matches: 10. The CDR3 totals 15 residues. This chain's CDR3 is CASSRSGLAVETQYF. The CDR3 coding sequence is TGTGCCAGCAGTCGTTCCGGACTAGCAGTAGAGACCCAGTACTTC.

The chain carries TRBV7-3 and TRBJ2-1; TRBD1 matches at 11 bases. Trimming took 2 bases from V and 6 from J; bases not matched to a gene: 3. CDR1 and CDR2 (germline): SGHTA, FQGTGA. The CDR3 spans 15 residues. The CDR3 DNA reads TGTGCCAGCAGCTTAGGCGGGACAGGGGGCAATGAGCAGTTCTTC. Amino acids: CASSLGGTGGNEQFF.

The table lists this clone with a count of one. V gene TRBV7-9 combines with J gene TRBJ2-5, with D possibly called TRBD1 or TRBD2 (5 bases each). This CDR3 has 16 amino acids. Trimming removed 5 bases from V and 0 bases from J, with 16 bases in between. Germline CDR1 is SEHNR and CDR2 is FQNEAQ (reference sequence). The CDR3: CASSRRDGEYQETQYF. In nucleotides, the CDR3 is TGTGCCAGCAGCCGCAGGGACGGAGAGTACCAAGAGACCCAGTACTTC.

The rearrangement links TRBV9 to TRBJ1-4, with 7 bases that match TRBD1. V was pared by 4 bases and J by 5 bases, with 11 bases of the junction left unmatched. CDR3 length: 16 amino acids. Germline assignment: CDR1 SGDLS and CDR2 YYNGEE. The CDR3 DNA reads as TGTGCCAGCAGCAAAACACCAAACAGGGGAAATGAAAAACTGTTTTTT. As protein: CASSKTPNRGNEKLFF.

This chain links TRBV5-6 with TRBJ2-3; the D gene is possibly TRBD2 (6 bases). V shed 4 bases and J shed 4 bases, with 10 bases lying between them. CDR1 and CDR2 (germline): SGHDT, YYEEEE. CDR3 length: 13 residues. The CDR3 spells CASSIPSADTQYF. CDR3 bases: TGTGCCAGCAGCATCCCTAGCGCAGATACGCAGTATTTT.

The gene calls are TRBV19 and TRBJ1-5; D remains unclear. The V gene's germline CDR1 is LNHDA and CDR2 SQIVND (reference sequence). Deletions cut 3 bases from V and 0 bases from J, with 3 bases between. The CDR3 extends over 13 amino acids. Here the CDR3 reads CASSMHSNQPQHF. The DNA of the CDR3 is TGTGCCAGTAGTATGCATAGCAATCAGCCCCAGCATTTT.

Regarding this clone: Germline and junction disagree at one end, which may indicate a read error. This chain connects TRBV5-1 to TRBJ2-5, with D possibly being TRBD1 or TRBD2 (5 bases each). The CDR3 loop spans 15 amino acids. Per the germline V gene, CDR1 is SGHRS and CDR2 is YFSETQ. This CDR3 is CASSLAQGEIETQYF. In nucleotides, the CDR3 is TGCGCCAGCAGTTTGGCCCAGGGAGAAATAGAGACCCAGTACTTC.

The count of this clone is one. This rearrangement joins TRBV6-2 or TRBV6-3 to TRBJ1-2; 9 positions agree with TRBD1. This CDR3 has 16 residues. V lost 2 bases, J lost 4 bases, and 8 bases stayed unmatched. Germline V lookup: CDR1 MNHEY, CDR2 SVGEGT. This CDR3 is CASSYPTGGQGYGYTF. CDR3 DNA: TGTGCCAGCAGTTACCCGACCGGGGGACAGGGCTATGGCTACACCTTC.

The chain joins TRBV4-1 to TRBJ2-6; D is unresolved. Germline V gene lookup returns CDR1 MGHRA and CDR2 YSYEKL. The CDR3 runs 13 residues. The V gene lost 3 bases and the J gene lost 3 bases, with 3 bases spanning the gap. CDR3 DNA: TGCGCCAGCAGCCATAGTGGGGCCAACGTCCTGACTTTC. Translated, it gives CASSHSGANVLTF.

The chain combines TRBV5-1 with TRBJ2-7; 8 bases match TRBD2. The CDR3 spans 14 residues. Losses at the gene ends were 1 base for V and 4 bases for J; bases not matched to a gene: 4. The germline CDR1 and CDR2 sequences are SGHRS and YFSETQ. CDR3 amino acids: CASSLLREVYEQYF. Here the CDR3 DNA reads TGCGCCAGCAGCTTGTTGCGGGAGGTTTACGAGCAGTACTTC.

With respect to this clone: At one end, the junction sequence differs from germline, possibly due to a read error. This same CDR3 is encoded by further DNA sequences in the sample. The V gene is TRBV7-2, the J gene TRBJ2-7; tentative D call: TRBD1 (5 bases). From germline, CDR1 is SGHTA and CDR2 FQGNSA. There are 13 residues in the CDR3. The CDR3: CASSLGGRYEQYF. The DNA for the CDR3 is TGTGCCAGCAGCTTAGGGGGCCGCTACGAGCAGTACTTT. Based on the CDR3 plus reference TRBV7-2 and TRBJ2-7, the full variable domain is GAGVSQSPSNKVTEKGKDVELRCDPISGHTALYWYRQSLGQGLEFLIYFQGNSAPDKSGLPSDRFSAERTGGSVSTLTIQRTQQEDSAVYLCASSLGGRYEQYFGPGTRLTVT.

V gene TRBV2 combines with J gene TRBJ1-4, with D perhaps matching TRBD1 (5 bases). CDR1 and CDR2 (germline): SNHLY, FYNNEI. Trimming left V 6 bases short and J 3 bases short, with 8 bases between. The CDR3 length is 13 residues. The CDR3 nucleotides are TGTGCCAGCAGGTGGGACCCTAATGAAAAACTGTTTTTT. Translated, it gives CASRWDPNEKLFF.

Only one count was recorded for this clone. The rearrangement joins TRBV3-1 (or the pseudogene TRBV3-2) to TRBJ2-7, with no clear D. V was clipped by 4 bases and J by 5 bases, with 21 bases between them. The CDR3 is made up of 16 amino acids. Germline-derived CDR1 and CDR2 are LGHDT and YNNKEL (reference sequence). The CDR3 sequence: CASSLHPSLPMDEQYF. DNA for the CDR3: TGTGCCAGCAGCCTTCACCCGTCCCTCCCTATGGACGAGCAGTACTTC.

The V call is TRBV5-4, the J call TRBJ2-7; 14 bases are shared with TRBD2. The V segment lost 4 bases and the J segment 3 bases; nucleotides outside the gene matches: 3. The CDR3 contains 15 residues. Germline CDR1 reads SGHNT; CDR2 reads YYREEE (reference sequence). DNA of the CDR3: TGTGCCAGCAGCCCGGGACTAGCGGGAGTCTACGAGCAGTACTTC. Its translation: CASSPGLAGVYEQYF.

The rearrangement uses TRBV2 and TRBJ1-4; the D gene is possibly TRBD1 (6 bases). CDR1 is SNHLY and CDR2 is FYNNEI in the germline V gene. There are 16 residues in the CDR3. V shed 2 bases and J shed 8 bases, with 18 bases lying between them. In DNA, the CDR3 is TGTGCCAGCAGTGAATTGCGCCTACAACAGGGCGAAAAACTGTTTTTT. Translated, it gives CASSELRLQQGEKLFF. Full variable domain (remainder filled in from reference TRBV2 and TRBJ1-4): EPEVTQTPSHQVTQMGQEVILRCVPISNHLYFYWYRQILGQKVEFLVSFYNNEISEKSEIFDDQFSVERPDGSNFTLKIRSTKLEDSAMYFCASSELRLQQGEKLFFGSGTQLSVL.

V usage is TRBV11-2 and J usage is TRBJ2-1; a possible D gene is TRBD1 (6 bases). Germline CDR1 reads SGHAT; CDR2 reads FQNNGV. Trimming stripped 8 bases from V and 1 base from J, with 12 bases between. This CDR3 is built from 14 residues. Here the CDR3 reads CASPGQGSYNEQFF. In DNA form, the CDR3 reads TGTGCCAGCCCCGGGCAGGGGTCCTACAATGAGCAGTTCTTC.

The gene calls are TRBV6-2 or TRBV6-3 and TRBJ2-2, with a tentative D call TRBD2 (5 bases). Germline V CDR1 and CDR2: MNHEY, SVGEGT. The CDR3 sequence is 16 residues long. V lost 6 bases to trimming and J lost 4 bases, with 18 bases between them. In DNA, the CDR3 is TGTGCCAGCAGCTCCTCCCATGGCCGGGGCACCGGGGAGCTGTTTTTT. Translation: CASSSSHGRGTGELFF.